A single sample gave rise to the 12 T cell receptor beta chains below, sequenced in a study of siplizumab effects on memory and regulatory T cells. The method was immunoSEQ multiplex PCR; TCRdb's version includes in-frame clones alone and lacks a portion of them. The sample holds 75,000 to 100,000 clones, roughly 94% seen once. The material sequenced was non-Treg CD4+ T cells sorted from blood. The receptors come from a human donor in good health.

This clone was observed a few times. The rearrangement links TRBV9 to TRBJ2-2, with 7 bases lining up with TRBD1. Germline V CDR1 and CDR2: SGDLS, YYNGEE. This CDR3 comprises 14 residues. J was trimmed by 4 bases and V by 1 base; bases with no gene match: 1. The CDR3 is CASSVRTGTGELFF. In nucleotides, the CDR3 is TGTGCCAGCAGCGTAAGGACAGGCACCGGGGAGCTGTTTTTT.

The CDR3 sequence is CASSSRTGISSYEQYF. The CDR3 coding sequence is TGTGCCAGCAGTTCCCGGACTGGAATTAGCTCCTACGAGCAGTACTTC. This sequence joins TRBV28 and TRBJ2-7, with TRBD2 as a possible D gene (5 bases). V gave up 4 bases and J gave up 0 bases, with 16 bases separating them. CDR3 length: 16 residues. CDR1 and CDR2 from the germline V gene are MDHEN and SYDVKM.

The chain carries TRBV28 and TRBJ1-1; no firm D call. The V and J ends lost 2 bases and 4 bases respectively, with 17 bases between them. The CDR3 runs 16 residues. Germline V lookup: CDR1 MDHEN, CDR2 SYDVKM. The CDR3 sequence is CASSLLALGSATEAFF. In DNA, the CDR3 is TGTGCCAGCAGTTTACTTGCGCTAGGGTCCGCCACTGAAGCTTTCTTT.

CDR3 region: CASSPDSYGYTF. For the CDR3, the DNA is TGTGCCAGCTCACCGGACAGTTATGGCTACACCTTC. V gene TRBV18 combines with J gene TRBJ1-2; perhaps TRBD1 as D (6 bases). V lost 3 bases, J lost 5 bases, and 7 bases lay in between. The CDR3 covers 12 residues. CDR1 and CDR2 from the germline V gene are KGHSH and LQKENI.

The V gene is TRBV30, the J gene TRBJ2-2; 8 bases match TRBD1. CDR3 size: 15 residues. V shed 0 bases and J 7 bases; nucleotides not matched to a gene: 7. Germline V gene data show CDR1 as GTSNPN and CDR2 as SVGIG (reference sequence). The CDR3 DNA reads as TGTGCCTGGAGTGTACTAAAACAGGGGGGCGGGGAGCTGTTTTTT. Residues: CAWSVLKQGGGELFF.

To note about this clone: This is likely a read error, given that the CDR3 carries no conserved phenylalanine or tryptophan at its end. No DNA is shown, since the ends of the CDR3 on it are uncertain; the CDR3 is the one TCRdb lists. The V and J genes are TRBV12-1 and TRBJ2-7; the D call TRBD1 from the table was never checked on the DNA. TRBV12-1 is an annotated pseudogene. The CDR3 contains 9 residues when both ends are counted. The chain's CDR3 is CASSFQGTI.

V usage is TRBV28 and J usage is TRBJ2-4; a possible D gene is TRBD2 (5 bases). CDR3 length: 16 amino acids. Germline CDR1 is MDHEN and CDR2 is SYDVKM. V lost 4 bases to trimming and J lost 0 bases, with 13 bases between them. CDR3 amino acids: CASSSPRRIAKNIQYF. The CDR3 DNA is TGTGCCAGCAGTTCACCGCGGAGGATAGCCAAAAACATTCAGTACTTC.

The CDR3 sequence: CASSYSGSVNYEQYF. CDR3 DNA sequence: TGTGCCAGCAGTTACTCAGGTAGCGTCAACTACGAGCAGTACTTC. The chain couples TRBV6-5 to TRBJ2-7; tentatively, D is TRBD2 (5 bases). Germline V CDR1 and CDR2: MNHEY, SVGAGI. This CDR3 region has 15 residues. V lost 0 bases to trimming and J lost 3 bases, with 12 bases between them.

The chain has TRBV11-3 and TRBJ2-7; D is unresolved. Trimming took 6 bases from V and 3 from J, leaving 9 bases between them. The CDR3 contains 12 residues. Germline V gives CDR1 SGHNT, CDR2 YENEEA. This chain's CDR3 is CASSDNSYEQYF. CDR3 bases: TGTGCCAGCAGTGACAATAGCTACGAGCAGTACTTC.

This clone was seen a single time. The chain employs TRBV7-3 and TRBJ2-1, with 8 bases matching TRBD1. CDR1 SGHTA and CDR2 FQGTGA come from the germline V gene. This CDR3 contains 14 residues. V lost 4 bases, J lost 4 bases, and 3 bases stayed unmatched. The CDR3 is CASSSRQGYNEQFF. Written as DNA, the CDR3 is TGTGCCAGCAGCTCAAGACAGGGGTACAATGAGCAGTTCTTC. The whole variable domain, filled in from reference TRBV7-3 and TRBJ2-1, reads GAGVSQTPSNKVTEKGKYVELRCDPISGHTALYWYRQSLGQGPEFLIYFQGTGAADDSGLPNDRFFAVRPEGSVSTLKIQRTERGDSAVYLCASSSRQGYNEQFFGPGTRLTVL.

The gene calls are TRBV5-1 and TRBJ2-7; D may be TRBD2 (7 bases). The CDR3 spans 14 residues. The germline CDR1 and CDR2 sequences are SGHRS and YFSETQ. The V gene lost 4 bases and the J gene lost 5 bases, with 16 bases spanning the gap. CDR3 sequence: CASSPGAGVHEQYF. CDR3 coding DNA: TGCGCCAGCAGCCCAGGGGCGGGAGTACACGAGCAGTACTTC.

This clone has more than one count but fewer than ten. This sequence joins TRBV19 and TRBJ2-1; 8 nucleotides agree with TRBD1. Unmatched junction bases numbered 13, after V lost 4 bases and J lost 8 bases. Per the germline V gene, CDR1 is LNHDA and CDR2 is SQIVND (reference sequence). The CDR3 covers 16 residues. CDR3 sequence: CASSTNRDRKKYEQFF. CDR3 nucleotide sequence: TGTGCCAGTAGTACCAACCGGGACAGGAAGAAGTATGAGCAGTTCTTC.